The entry that follows covers one T cell receptor beta chain sequence. The antigen is unknown. These data belong to a study of cytomegalovirus exposure and HLA in healthy donors. Study-level findings and limits: Researchers counted 164 TCR beta chains as cytomegalovirus-associated. Highly shared variants forming one cluster were likely a sequencing artifact. Presence/absence analyses supposed approximately even sequencing depth among donors.

60 Vbeta and 13 Jbeta primers were used in PCR. Some clones are missing from TCRdb's copy, which holds only in-frame ones; the method was immunoSEQ multiplex PCR. The sample includes 150,000 to 200,000 clones, 75% to 80% of them seen just once. This receptor was obtained from a woman aged 50 to 60 in good health and CMV-seropositive. Material: PBMCs.

The CDR3 DNA reads TGTGCCAGCTCACGATCAGGCGGACACTCCTACGAGCAGTACTTC. This translates into CASSRSGGHSYEQYF. This chain links TRBV18 with TRBJ2-7; D perhaps matches TRBD1 (5 bases). The CDR3 spans 15 residues. Germline CDR1 and CDR2: KGHSH and LQKENI. Trimming stripped 4 bases from V and 0 bases from J, with 13 bases between.